A selection of T cell receptor beta chains follows, all from one sample in a study of T cell changes during pregnancy in multiple sclerosis. The repertoire was sequenced with immunoSEQ multiplex PCR; TCRdb's copy has only in-frame clones and lacks some. The sample contains 120,000 or so clones, roughly 92% of which appear only once. The sequenced sample was peripheral blood, obtained before pregnancy. The source is a female donor with multiple sclerosis, enrolled in a pregnancy study. CDR3s include the opening cysteine and the closing phenylalanine or tryptophan. The order of the fields is V gene, J gene, D gene, clone size, CDR3 protein, CDR3 DNA. The D gene is left open where the match is weak. The size entry is marked missing in some rows and otherwise reads once, few, many or a size class.

v_gene: TRBV30; j_gene: TRBJ1-5; d_gene: NA; abundance: NA; CDR3aa: CAWSVSGMGGNQPQHF; CDR3nt: TGTGCCTGGAGTGTATCGGGGATGGGGGGAAATCAGCCCCAGCATTTT
v_gene: TRBV2; j_gene: TRBJ2-2; d_gene: TRBD1; abundance: NA; CDR3aa: CASRRQGDTGELFF; CDR3nt: TGTGCCAGCAGGCGACAGGGGGACACCGGGGAGCTGTTTTTT
v_gene: TRBV27; j_gene: TRBJ1-1; d_gene: NA; abundance: NA; CDR3aa: CASSLSRVNTEAFF; CDR3nt: TGTGCCAGCAGTTTGAGCAGGGTGAACACTGAAGCTTTCTTT
v_gene: TRBV27; j_gene: TRBJ2-1; d_gene: NA; abundance: once; CDR3aa: CATTLAPYNEQFF; CDR3nt: TGTGCCACCACCCTAGCTCCCTACAATGAGCAGTTCTTC
v_gene: TRBV30; j_gene: TRBJ2-2; d_gene: NA; abundance: NA; CDR3aa: CAWSVRGRSAGELFF; CDR3nt: TGTGCCTGGAGTGTAAGAGGGAGGTCGGCCGGGGAGCTGTTTTTT
v_gene: TRBV25-1; j_gene: TRBJ2-7; d_gene: TRBD1; abundance: once; CDR3aa: CASSGFSGTGSYEQYF; CDR3nt: TGTGCCAGCAGTGGCTTTTCCGGGACAGGGTCCTACGAGCAGTACTTC
v_gene: TRBV6-1; j_gene: TRBJ2-7; d_gene: TRBD1; abundance: NA; CDR3aa: CASSAKDRFVDEQYF; CDR3nt: TGTGCCAGCAGTGCAAAGGACAGGTTCGTGGACGAGCAGTACTTC
v_gene: TRBV11-1; j_gene: TRBJ2-1; d_gene: NA; abundance: NA; CDR3aa: CASSFSGSYNEQFF; CDR3nt: TGTGCCAGCAGCTTTAGCGGTTCCTACAATGAGCAGTTCTTC
v_gene: TRBV7-2; j_gene: TRBJ1-6; d_gene: NA; abundance: NA; CDR3aa: CASSLEQGGNSPLHF; CDR3nt: TGTGCCAGCAGCTTAGAACAGGGTGGCAATTCACCCCTCCACTTT
v_gene: TRBV7-2; j_gene: TRBJ2-5; d_gene: TRBD2; abundance: NA; CDR3aa: CASSLVTSGGVRKTQYF; CDR3nt: TGTGCCAGCAGCTTAGTGACTAGCGGGGGGGTAAGAAAGACCCAGTACTTC
v_gene: TRBV10-3; j_gene: TRBJ2-6; d_gene: NA; abundance: NA; CDR3aa: CAIQGGSSGANVLTF; CDR3nt: TGTGCCATCCAAGGCGGATCCTCTGGGGCCAACGTCCTGACTTTC
v_gene: TRBV27; j_gene: TRBJ2-7; d_gene: TRBD2; abundance: NA; CDR3aa: CASSPRRGGSVEQYF; CDR3nt: TGTGCCAGCAGTCCCCGCCGCGGGGGTTCGGTAGAGCAGTACTTC
v_gene: TRBV5-1; j_gene: TRBJ1-1; d_gene: NA; abundance: once; CDR3aa: CASSLQQNTEAFF; CDR3nt: TGCGCCAGCAGCTTGCAACAGAACACTGAAGCTTTCTTT
v_gene: TRBV10-2; j_gene: TRBJ1-2; d_gene: TRBD1; abundance: NA; CDR3aa: CASSVQGASYGYTF; CDR3nt: TGCGCCAGCAGTGTTCAGGGGGCGAGCTATGGCTACACCTTC
v_gene: TRBV7-9; j_gene: TRBJ1-2; d_gene: NA; abundance: NA; CDR3aa: CASSSTTGLRGYTF; CDR3nt: TGTGCCAGCAGCTCCACTACAGGGTTGAGAGGCTACACCTTC
v_gene: TRBV6-5; j_gene: TRBJ2-7; d_gene: NA; abundance: NA; CDR3aa: CASGLAHYEQYF; CDR3nt: TGTGCCAGCGGGCTAGCCCACTACGAGCAGTACTTC
v_gene: TRBV5-1; j_gene: TRBJ2-5; d_gene: NA; abundance: NA; CDR3aa: CASSLGGPGETQYF; CDR3nt: TGCGCCAGCAGCTTGGGGGGGCCCGGGGAGACCCAGTACTTC
v_gene: TRBV5-6; j_gene: TRBJ1-3; d_gene: NA; abundance: NA; CDR3aa: CASSPDRISGNTIYF; CDR3nt: TGTGCCAGCAGCCCTGACAGGATCTCTGGAAACACCATATATTTT
v_gene: TRBV19; j_gene: TRBJ1-1; d_gene: TRBD1; abundance: NA; CDR3aa: CASSTNTGTGSLRSTEAFF; CDR3nt: TGTGCCAGTAGTACTAACACCGGGACAGGGAGCTTGAGGAGCACTGAAGCTTTCTTT
v_gene: TRBV6-5; j_gene: TRBJ2-1; d_gene: NA; abundance: once; CDR3aa: CASSYSGGPNEQFF; CDR3nt: TGTGCCAGCAGTTACTCGGGGGGGCCAAATGAGCAGTTCTTC
v_gene: TRBV15; j_gene: TRBJ2-7; d_gene: TRBD1; abundance: few; CDR3aa: CATSRPGQLGIYEQYF; CDR3nt: TGTGCCACCAGCAGGCCGGGACAGCTGGGAATTTACGAGCAGTACTTC
v_gene: TRBV18; j_gene: TRBJ2-1; d_gene: TRBD2; abundance: NA; CDR3aa: CASSLGTSGLEFF; CDR3nt: TGTGCCAGCTCCCTAGGGACTAGCGGCTTGGAGTTCTTC
v_gene: TRBV30; j_gene: TRBJ1-1; d_gene: TRBD1; abundance: NA; CDR3aa: CAWNPLTGGTEAFF; CDR3nt: TGTGCCTGGAACCCGCTAACAGGGGGCACTGAAGCTTTCTTT
v_gene: TRBV5-6; j_gene: TRBJ1-1; d_gene: NA; abundance: NA; CDR3aa: CASSLLGAEAFF; CDR3nt: TGTGCCAGCAGCTTGTTGGGCGCTGAAGCTTTCTTT
v_gene: TRBV29-1; j_gene: TRBJ1-1; d_gene: NA; abundance: NA; CDR3aa: CSAADKMNTEAFF; CDR3nt: TGCAGCGCCGCGGACAAGATGAACACTGAAGCTTTCTTT